The 27 T cell receptor beta chains presented below share a single source sample, sequenced in a study of blood T cell repertoires in COVID-19. Assay used: immunoSEQ multiplex PCR; TCRdb lists only in-frame clones, some missing. The profile shows 200,000 to 250,000 clones, around 82% of them singletons. Input material: peripheral blood. The receptor set was obtained from a woman older than 75 with active or convalescent COVID-19.

The V gene is TRBV29-1, the J gene TRBJ2-1, with 7 bases fitting TRBD2. Germline values: CDR1 SQVTM, CDR2 ANQGSEA. V was clipped by 4 bases and J by 0 bases; unmatched bases: 9. The CDR3 covers 16 residues. The DNA of the CDR3 is TGCAGCGTTGTCGGCGGGAGCATCAGCTCCTACAATGAGCAGTTCTTC. Its translation is CSVVGGSISSYNEQFF.

This chain joins TRBV3-1 (or the pseudogene TRBV3-2) and TRBJ1-2; D not certain. The germline V gene has CDR1 LGHDT and CDR2 YNNKEL (reference sequence). This CDR3 comprises 12 residues. Trimming pared 3 bases from V and 4 bases from J, leaving 6 bases between. The CDR3 DNA reads TGTGCCAGCAGCCACAGGTCCTATGGCTACACCTTC. It codes for CASSHRSYGYTF.

This clone showed up just a few times. V gene TRBV3-1 (or the pseudogene TRBV3-2) combines with J gene TRBJ1-2; a possible D gene is TRBD1 (5 bases). CDR3 size: 15 residues. Between the trimmed V and J ends, which lost 0 bases and 4 bases, there was a span of 12 bases. Germline CDR1 reads LGHDT; CDR2 reads YNNKEL (reference sequence). The CDR3 bases are TGTGCCAGCAGCCAAGATATTGGAGGGACCTATGGCTACACCTTC. It yields the protein CASSQDIGGTYGYTF.

This chain joins TRBV6-1 and TRBJ1-5, with 8 bases lining up with TRBD1. Germline assignment: CDR1 MNHNS and CDR2 SASEGT. This CDR3 has 14 residues. V shed 2 bases and J 8 bases; nucleotides not matched to a gene: 5. As DNA, the CDR3 is TGTGCCAGCAGTGAACACAGGGGGAGAGAGCCCCAGCATTTT. Protein sequence: CASSEHRGREPQHF.

The chain uses TRBV9 and TRBJ1-2; 7 nucleotides agree with TRBD1. Trimming removed 3 bases from V and 6 bases from J; junction bases left unmatched: 8. The germline gives CDR1 SGDLS, CDR2 YYNGEE. The CDR3 loop spans 14 amino acids. The chain's CDR3 is CASSARRQGHGYTF. CDR3 in DNA: TGTGCCAGCAGCGCACGAAGACAGGGCCATGGCTACACCTTC.

This chain links TRBV6-6 with TRBJ1-1; 8 bases fit TRBD1. The CDR3 spans 14 residues. Germline V gene sequence: CDR1 MNHNY, CDR2 SVGAGI (reference sequence). The trim removed 5 bases at V and 7 bases at J, leaving 9 bases unmatched. CDR3 nucleotides: TGTGCCAGCAGTAAACTGACAGGGGTGAGTGAAGCTTTCTTT. Residues: CASSKLTGVSEAFF.

This chain joins TRBV29-1 and TRBJ2-5, with 9 nucleotides matching TRBD1. The V gene's germline CDR1 is SQVTM and CDR2 ANQGSEA. The J segment lost 0 bases and the V segment lost 3 bases, leaving 8 bases of the junction unmatched. The CDR3 is made up of 16 amino acids. In nucleotides, the CDR3 is TGCAGCGTTGAGGTTACCGGACAGGGGTACCAAGAGACCCAGTACTTC. Residues: CSVEVTGQGYQETQYF.

This clone was found a few times. This sequence joins TRBV28 and TRBJ2-1, with 9 bases identical to TRBD1. CDR3 length: 14 amino acids. Germline V CDR1 and CDR2: MDHEN, SYDVKM. Losses at the gene ends were 8 bases for V and 3 bases for J; bases not matched to a gene: 5. The CDR3 is CASVKDRGYNEQFF. The CDR3 DNA reads TGTGCCAGCGTTAAGGACAGGGGCTACAATGAGCAGTTCTTC.

This sequence joins TRBV11-2 and TRBJ2-7; 9 bases are a match to TRBD1. This CDR3 has 16 amino acids. CDR1 is SGHAT and CDR2 is FQNNGV in the germline V gene. The V and J ends lost 6 bases and 3 bases, in that order; junction bases with no gene match: 12. CDR3 sequence (DNA): TGTGCCAGCAGTTATTCAGCGGGACAGGGTAACTACGAGCAGTACTTC. Encoded protein: CASSYSAGQGNYEQYF. Full variable domain (outside the CDR3, taken from reference TRBV11-2 and TRBJ2-7): EAGVAQSPRYKIIEKRQSVAFWCNPISGHATLYWYQQILGQGPKLLIQFQNNGVVDDSQLPKDRFSAERLKGVDSTLKIQPAKLEDSAVYLCASSYSAGQGNYEQYFGPGTRLTVT.

This chain connects TRBV5-1 to TRBJ1-2, with 8 bases fitting TRBD1. CDR1 SGHRS and CDR2 YFSETQ come from the germline V gene. The CDR3 consists of 16 residues. V lost 0 bases to trimming and J lost 4 bases; unmatched junction nucleotides: 8. The CDR3 bases are TGCGCCAGCAGCTTGGCGTCCGGGGGACAGGTCTATGGCTACACCTTC. Amino acids: CASSLASGGQVYGYTF. Combining the CDR3 with reference TRBV5-1 and TRBJ1-2 gives the whole variable domain KAGVTQTPRYLIKTRGQQVTLSCSPISGHRSVSWYQQTPGQGLQFLFEYFSETQRNKGNFPGRFSGRQFSNSRSEMNVSTLELGDSALYLCASSLASGGQVYGYTFGSGTRLTVV.

V usage is TRBV7-2 and J usage is TRBJ2-5; 8 bases align to TRBD2. V lost 2 bases, J lost 5 bases, and 7 bases stayed unmatched. The germline V gene encodes CDR1 SGHTA and CDR2 FQGNSA. This CDR3 comprises 15 residues. This CDR3 reads CASSLFVREGETQYF. The CDR3 DNA follows: TGTGCCAGCAGCTTATTCGTTCGGGAGGGGGAGACCCAGTACTTC. Together with reference TRBV7-2 and TRBJ2-5, the CDR3 gives the full variable domain: GAGVSQSPSNKVTEKGKDVELRCDPISGHTALYWYRQSLGQGLEFLIYFQGNSAPDKSGLPSDRFSAERTGGSVSTLTIQRTQQEDSAVYLCASSLFVREGETQYFGPGTRLLVL.

This rearrangement joins TRBV2 to TRBJ2-3; possibly TRBD1 for D (6 bases). V lost 4 bases to trimming and J lost 4 bases, with 15 bases between them. Germline CDR1 SNHLY, CDR2 FYNNEI. The CDR3 spans 15 residues. CDR3 sequence: CASSVEQGTADTQYF. For the CDR3, the DNA is TGTGCCAGCAGTGTAGAACAGGGTACGGCAGATACGCAGTATTTT.

V is TRBV18 and J is TRBJ2-4; D gene uncertain. The ends were cut back, 6 bases at V and 0 bases at J, with 15 bases in the middle. The length of the CDR3 is 16 residues. Looked up from germline, CDR1 is KGHSH and CDR2 is LQKENI. The CDR3 sequence is CASSLNRALAKNIQYF. The CDR3 nucleotides are TGTGCCAGCTCGCTCAACAGAGCCCTAGCCAAAAACATTCAGTACTTC.

V usage is TRBV7-9 and J usage is TRBJ2-1; TRBD2 matches at 13 bases. CDR3 length: 19 amino acids. Germline V gene sequence: CDR1 SEHNR, CDR2 FQNEAQ (reference sequence). J lost 4 bases, V lost 2 bases, and 11 bases had no gene match. CDR3 DNA: TGTGCCAGCAGCTTAATCGGGGGACTAGCGGGAAAGAGGTACAATGAGCAGTTCTTC. Translation gives CASSLIGGLAGKRYNEQFF.

The rearrangement links TRBV3-1 (or the pseudogene TRBV3-2) to TRBJ2-3; D gene uncertain. The CDR3 sequence is 15 residues long. CDR1 LGHDT and CDR2 YNNKEL come from the germline V gene (reference sequence). V was trimmed by 2 bases and J by 0 bases, leaving 9 bases between them. Here the CDR3 DNA reads TGTGCCAGCAGCCAAAACGACGGGAGCACAGATACGCAGTATTTT. Translating gives CASSQNDGSTDTQYF.

This clone has more than one count but fewer than ten. The chain recombines TRBV4-2 with TRBJ1-2; 7 bases align to TRBD1. This CDR3 spans 15 amino acids. Germline lookup yields CDR1 LGHNA and CDR2 YNFKEQ. V lost 1 base to trimming and J lost 6 bases; unmatched junction nucleotides: 8. The CDR3 here is CASSQVGSGGHGYTF. DNA of the CDR3: TGTGCCAGCAGCCAAGTGGGATCAGGGGGTCATGGCTACACCTTC.

The chain links TRBV2 to TRBJ1-2; TRBD1 might be the D (6 bases). Germline V lookup: CDR1 SNHLY, CDR2 FYNNEI. The V gene lost 5 bases and the J gene lost 9 bases, with 22 bases spanning the gap. The CDR3 loop spans 15 amino acids. The CDR3 DNA sequence: TGTGCCAGCAGTAAAACCTCGACAGGCGGTGTACGCTACACCTTC. Protein sequence: CASSKTSTGGVRYTF.

This clone appeared once. This chain links TRBV3-1 (or the pseudogene TRBV3-2) with TRBJ1-5; weak D call: TRBD1 (6 bases). V lost 4 bases and J 4 bases, leaving 14 bases between the germline ends. The germline CDR1 and CDR2 sequences are LGHDT and YNNKEL (reference sequence). The CDR3 sequence is 15 residues long. CDR3 DNA: TGTGCCAGCAGCCCGGGAGGGCAGGGGAATCAGCCCCAGCATTTT. Translating gives CASSPGGQGNQPQHF.

This clone occurred a few times. The V call is TRBV2, the J call TRBJ1-5; D uncertain. Trimming took off 4 bases at V and 2 bases at J, with 9 bases between the two ends. From germline, CDR1 is SNHLY and CDR2 FYNNEI. The CDR3 consists of 14 residues. The CDR3 DNA reads as TGTGCCAGCAGTGGAGGGAGAGGCAATCAGCCCCAGCATTTT. Translation gives CASSGGRGNQPQHF.

V is TRBV5-1 and J is TRBJ2-1; D call uncertain. V was clipped by 0 bases and J by 0 bases, with 10 bases between them. CDR3 length: 16 amino acids. Germline V gene data show CDR1 as SGHRS and CDR2 as YFSETQ. The CDR3 spells CASSLVAVSSYNEQFF. The CDR3 coding sequence is TGCGCCAGCAGCTTGGTGGCGGTTAGCTCCTACAATGAGCAGTTCTTC.

The chain has TRBV3-1 (or the pseudogene TRBV3-2) and TRBJ2-5; TRBD2 matches at 8 bases. The V and J ends lost 4 bases and 2 bases, in that order; junction bases with no gene match: 3. From germline, CDR1 is LGHDT and CDR2 YNNKEL (reference sequence). This CDR3 region has 14 residues. The CDR3 loop reads CASSPTSGQETQYF. The CDR3 DNA is TGTGCCAGCAGCCCCACTAGCGGACAAGAGACCCAGTACTTC.

This sequence joins TRBV20-1 and TRBJ2-2; TRBD2 matches at 7 bases. Germline V gives CDR1 DFQATT, CDR2 SNEGSKA (reference sequence). The J segment lost 6 bases and the V segment lost 3 bases, leaving 10 bases of the junction unmatched. The CDR3 consists of 15 residues. CDR3 residues: CSASLGTTSPGELFF. The CDR3 nucleotides read TGCAGTGCTAGTTTAGGGACTACGAGCCCCGGGGAGCTGTTTTTT.

The V call is TRBV15, the J call TRBJ1-3, with 8 bases lining up with TRBD1. CDR3 length equals 15 residues. V shed 2 bases, J shed 4 bases, and the junction held 4 bases outside the gene matches. Germline lookup yields CDR1 LNHNV and CDR2 YYDKDF (reference sequence). CDR3 sequence (DNA): TGTGCCACCAGCAGACCGTCAGGGGGCGGAAACACCATATATTTT. Encoded protein: CATSRPSGGGNTIYF.

The chain uses TRBV20-1 and TRBJ2-1, with 8 positions matching TRBD2. V lost 3 bases and J lost 2; bases outside the gene matches: 9. CDR3 length: 16 residues. CDR1 DFQATT and CDR2 SNEGSKA come from the germline V gene (reference sequence). The CDR3 sequence: CSASRLAGRTYNEQFF. In nucleotides, the CDR3 is TGCAGTGCTAGTAGGTTAGCGGGAAGAACCTACAATGAGCAGTTCTTC.

The V call is TRBV5-1, the J call TRBJ2-2; D is possibly TRBD1 (5 bases). CDR1 and CDR2 from the germline V gene are SGHRS and YFSETQ. V was shortened by 2 bases and J by 3 bases, with 11 bases between the two germline ends. The CDR3 loop spans 15 amino acids. The CDR3 is CASSLSGQDTGELFF. Here the CDR3 DNA reads TGCGCCAGCAGCTTATCAGGACAAGACACCGGGGAGCTGTTTTTT.

Only a few counts were recorded for this clone. The chain is built from TRBV19 and TRBJ1-2; D ambiguous. Germline CDR1 and CDR2: LNHDA and SQIVND (reference sequence). V was shortened by 0 bases and J by 7 bases, with 18 bases between the two germline ends. The CDR3 runs to 16 residues. In DNA, the CDR3 is TGTGCCAGTAGTATAGAGTTCGAGGCCGCGGCCGGTGGCTACACCTTC. It encodes CASSIEFEAAAGGYTF.

V and J are TRBV2 and TRBJ2-2, with D unresolved. V lost 4 bases to trimming and J lost 1 base, with 7 bases between them. CDR1 SNHLY and CDR2 FYNNEI come from the germline V gene. This CDR3 region has 14 residues. The CDR3 region has the DNA TGTGCCAGCAGTGGGAGAGAGAACACCGGGGAGCTGTTTTTT. Protein product: CASSGRENTGELFF.